This TCR beta chain was profiled in a study of T cell responses to AZD1222 COVID-19 vaccine. Overall study results and limits: Reports indicate that nearly half of spike-specific TCRs are directed at unmutated variant regions. Just 5 to 7 AZD1222 recipients tested seropositive at baseline. The sample set comprised mostly white British donors with more females, and clonal diversity was possibly underestimated.

Germline V gives CDR1 SGHDT, CDR2 YYEEEE. The CDR3 is 12 residues long. The V gene lost 6 bases and the J gene lost 4 bases, with 10 bases spanning the gap. The count of this clone is one. What it binds is not known. Here immunoSEQ multiplex PCR was the method, and the copy in TCRdb shows in-frame clones only, minus some. In the table there are fewer than 140,000 clones, roughly 91% of which are singletons. Analyses pooled second doses at about 4 or about 12 weeks. The gene calls are TRBV5-6 and TRBJ1-2; no definite D call. The sample in question was peripheral blood, obtained 28 days after the second AZD1222 dose. The clonotype was recovered from an adult who received the AZD1222 COVID-19 vaccine. The CDR3 sequence is CASTQGSYGYTF. CDR3 sequence (DNA): TGTGCCAGCACCCAAGGTTCCTATGGCTACACCTTC. Complete variable domain (other parts from reference TRBV5-6 and TRBJ1-2): DAGVTQSPTHLIKTRGQQVTLRCSPKSGHDTVSWYQQALGQGPQFIFQYYEEEERQRGNFPDRFSGHQFPNYSSELNVNALLLGDSALYLCASTQGSYGYTFGSGTRLTVV.